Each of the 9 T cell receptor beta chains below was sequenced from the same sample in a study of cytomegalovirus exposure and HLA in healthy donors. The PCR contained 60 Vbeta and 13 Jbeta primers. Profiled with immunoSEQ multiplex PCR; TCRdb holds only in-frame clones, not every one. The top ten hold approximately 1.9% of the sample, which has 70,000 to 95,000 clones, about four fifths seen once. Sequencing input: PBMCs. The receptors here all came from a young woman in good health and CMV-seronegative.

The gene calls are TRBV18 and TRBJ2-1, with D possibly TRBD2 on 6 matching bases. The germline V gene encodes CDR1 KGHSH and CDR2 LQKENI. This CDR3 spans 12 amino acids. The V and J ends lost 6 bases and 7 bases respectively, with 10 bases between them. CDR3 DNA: TGTGCCAGCTCGGGGACTGGAAATGAGCAGTTCTTC. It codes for CASSGTGNEQFF. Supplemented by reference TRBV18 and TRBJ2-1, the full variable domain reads NAGVMQNPRHLVRRRGQEARLRCSPMKGHSHVYWYRQLPEEGLKFMVYLQKENIIDESGMPKERFSAEFPKEGPSILRIQQVVRGDSAAYFCASSGTGNEQFFGPGTRLTVL.

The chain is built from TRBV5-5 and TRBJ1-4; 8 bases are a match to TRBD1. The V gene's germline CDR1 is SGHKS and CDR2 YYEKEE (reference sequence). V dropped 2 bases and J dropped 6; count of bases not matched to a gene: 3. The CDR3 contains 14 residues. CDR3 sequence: CASSLQGEHEKLFF. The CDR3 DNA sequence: TGTGCCAGCAGCTTACAGGGGGAGCATGAAAAACTGTTTTTT.

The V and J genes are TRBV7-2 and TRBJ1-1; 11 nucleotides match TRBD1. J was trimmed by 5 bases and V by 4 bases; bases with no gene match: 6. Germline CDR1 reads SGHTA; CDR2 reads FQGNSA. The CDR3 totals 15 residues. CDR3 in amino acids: CASSWTGGGGTEAFF. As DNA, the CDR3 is TGTGCCAGCAGCTGGACAGGGGGCGGGGGGACTGAAGCTTTCTTT.

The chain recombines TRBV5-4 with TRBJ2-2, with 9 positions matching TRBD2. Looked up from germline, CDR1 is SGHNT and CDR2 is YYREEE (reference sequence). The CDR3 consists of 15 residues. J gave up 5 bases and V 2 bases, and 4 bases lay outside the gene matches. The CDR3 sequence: CASSFGGRVTGELFF. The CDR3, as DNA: TGTGCCAGCAGCTTTGGCGGGAGGGTAACCGGGGAGCTGTTTTTT.

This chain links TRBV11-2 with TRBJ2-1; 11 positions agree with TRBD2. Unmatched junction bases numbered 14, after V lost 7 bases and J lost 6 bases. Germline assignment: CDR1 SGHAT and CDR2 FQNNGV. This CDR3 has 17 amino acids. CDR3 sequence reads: CASTRPGLAVWGNEQFF. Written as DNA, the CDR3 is TGTGCCAGCACGAGGCCGGGACTAGCGGTTTGGGGCAATGAGCAGTTCTTC.

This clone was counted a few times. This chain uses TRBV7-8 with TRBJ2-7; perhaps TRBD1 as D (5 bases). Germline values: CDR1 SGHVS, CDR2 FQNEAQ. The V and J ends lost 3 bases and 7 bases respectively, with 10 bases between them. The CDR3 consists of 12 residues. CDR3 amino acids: CASSLGQKEQYF. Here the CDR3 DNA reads TGTGCCAGCAGCTTGGGGCAGAAAGAGCAGTACTTC.

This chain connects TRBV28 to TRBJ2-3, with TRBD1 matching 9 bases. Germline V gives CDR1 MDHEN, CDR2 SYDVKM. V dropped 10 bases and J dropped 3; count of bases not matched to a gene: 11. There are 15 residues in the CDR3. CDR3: CAILKGQGRTDTQYF. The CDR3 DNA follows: TGTGCCATCCTTAAGGGACAGGGTCGGACAGATACGCAGTATTTT.

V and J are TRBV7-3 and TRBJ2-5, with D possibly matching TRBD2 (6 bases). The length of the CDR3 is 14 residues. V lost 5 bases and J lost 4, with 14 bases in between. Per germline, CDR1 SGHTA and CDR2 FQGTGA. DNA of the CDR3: TGTGCCAGCAGCCACAACGGCGGGACAGAGACCCAGTACTTC. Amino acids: CASSHNGGTETQYF. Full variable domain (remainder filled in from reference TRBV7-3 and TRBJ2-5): GAGVSQTPSNKVTEKGKYVELRCDPISGHTALYWYRQSLGQGPEFLIYFQGTGAADDSGLPNDRFFAVRPEGSVSTLKIQRTERGDSAVYLCASSHNGGTETQYFGPGTRLLVL.

CDR3 residues: CASQQNPQEGYGYTF. The CDR3 nucleotides read TGTGCCAGCCAGCAGAACCCCCAAGAGGGCTATGGCTACACCTTC. The chain combines TRBV7-9 with TRBJ1-2; D gene uncertain. V was trimmed by 8 bases and J by 4 bases, leaving 20 bases between them. The length of the CDR3 is 15 residues. CDR1 SEHNR and CDR2 FQNEAQ come from the germline V gene (reference sequence).